The 15 T cell receptor beta chains in this list originate from one sample, sequenced in a study of blood T cell repertoires in COVID-19. Assay used: immunoSEQ multiplex PCR; TCRdb lists only in-frame clones, some missing. The repertoire holds 36,000 or so clones, with almost 90% as singletons. Sequencing input: peripheral blood. Receptor source: a woman in her 70s with active COVID-19.

The chain couples TRBV5-8 to TRBJ2-3, with 8 bases that match TRBD2. The length of the CDR3 is 15 residues. Germline lookup yields CDR1 SGHTS and CDR2 YDEGEE. The trim removed 1 base at V and 2 bases at J, leaving 3 bases unmatched. The CDR3 bases are TGTGCCAGCAGCTTGAGGGGACTAGACACAGATACGCAGTATTTT. This sequence encodes CASSLRGLDTDTQYF. Full variable domain (outside the CDR3, taken from reference TRBV5-8 and TRBJ2-3): EAGVTQSPTHLIKTRGQQATLRCSPISGHTSVYWYQQALGLGLQFLLWYDEGEERNRGNFPPRFSGRQFPNYSSELNVNALELEDSALYLCASSLRGLDTDTQYFGPGTRLTVL.

The V and J genes are TRBV10-3 and TRBJ2-7; the match to TRBD2 covers 8 bases. Germline V gene lookup returns CDR1 ENHRY and CDR2 SYGVKD. The V gene end was trimmed by 6 bases and the J gene end by 5 bases; junction bases not matched to a gene: 9. CDR3 length equals 14 residues. CDR3 nucleotide sequence: TGTGCCATCAGCCGAGCGGGGGAACTTCACGAGCAGTACTTC. This gives the protein CAISRAGELHEQYF.

The chain recombines TRBV12-3 or TRBV12-4 with TRBJ2-3; D gene unclear. The CDR3 length is 12 residues. V lost 3 bases, J lost 2 bases, and 3 bases lay in between. The CDR3 sequence: CASSFSTDTQYF. For the CDR3, the DNA is TGTGCCAGCAGTTTCTCCACAGATACGCAGTATTTT.

The V gene is TRBV11-2, the J gene TRBJ2-7, with a tentative D call TRBD1 (5 bases). The CDR3 spans 14 residues. Looked up from germline, CDR1 is SGHAT and CDR2 is FQNNGV. V gave up 4 bases and J gave up 3 bases, with 13 bases separating them. CDR3 bases: TGTGCCAGCAGCTCCTCAGGGCCCAGCTACGAGCAGTACTTC. Translation gives CASSSSGPSYEQYF.

V usage is TRBV18 and J usage is TRBJ1-6; TRBD1 matches at 7 bases. V dropped 5 bases and J dropped 5; count of bases not matched to a gene: 6. The CDR3 has 15 residues. The germline CDR1 and CDR2 sequences are KGHSH and LQKENI. In DNA form, the CDR3 reads TGTGCCAGCTCAGACGGGACAGCAAATAATTCACCCCTCCACTTT. This gives the protein CASSDGTANNSPLHF.

This clone was counted a few times. V usage is TRBV7-8 and J usage is TRBJ1-5; D is undetermined. The germline V gene encodes CDR1 SGHVS and CDR2 FQNEAQ. With 2 bases removed from V and 0 bases from J, the gap between germline ends came to 14 bases. This CDR3 is 17 amino acids long. CDR3 coding DNA: TGTGCCAGCAGCTTATCCGCAGGTTCTTATAGCAATCAGCCCCAGCATTTT. Translation: CASSLSAGSYSNQPQHF.

The rearrangement uses TRBV4-1 and TRBJ2-1, with 7 bases aligning to TRBD2. The trim removed 8 bases at V and 0 bases at J, leaving 7 bases unmatched. The CDR3 sequence is 15 residues long. Germline assignment: CDR1 MGHRA and CDR2 YSYEKL. The CDR3 sequence: CASQRGESSYNEQFF. CDR3 coding DNA: TGCGCCAGCCAACGGGGGGAAAGCTCCTACAATGAGCAGTTCTTC.

V is TRBV5-1 and J is TRBJ2-3; the match to TRBD2 covers 7 bases. CDR1 is SGHRS, CDR2 YFSETQ, per germline. This CDR3 spans 16 amino acids. Unmatched junction bases numbered 8, after V lost 1 base and J lost 3 bases. DNA for the CDR3: TGCGCCAGCAGCTTGCATGGGGGGGAAGGGACAGATACGCAGTATTTT. Its protein product is CASSLHGGEGTDTQYF.

The CDR3 reads CATSDSGLAGDEQYF. CDR3 DNA: TGTGCCACCAGTGATTCGGGACTAGCGGGGGACGAGCAGTACTTC. This chain uses TRBV24-1 with TRBJ2-7; 14 nucleotides align to TRBD2. CDR3 length: 15 amino acids. Germline loops: CDR1 KGHDR, CDR2 SFDVKD. Losses at the gene ends were 2 bases for V and 5 bases for J; bases not matched to a gene: 1.

The rearrangement uses TRBV6-4 and TRBJ1-6; 7 nucleotides agree with TRBD1. The CDR3 covers 15 residues. Germline-derived CDR1 and CDR2 are MRHNA and SNTAGT. J lost 9 bases, V lost 0 bases, and 5 bases had no gene match. The CDR3: CASSDSRDRSSPLHF. CDR3 DNA: TGTGCCAGCAGTGACTCAAGGGACAGATCTTCACCCCTCCACTTT.

This clone was detected once. The chain couples TRBV6-2 or TRBV6-3 to TRBJ1-1; 7 positions agree with TRBD1. The CDR3 spans 15 residues. CDR1 and CDR2 (germline): MNHEY, SVGEGT. After removal of 2 bases from V and 1 base from J, the junction contained 4 bases not matched to a gene. The CDR3 here is CASSYGGTANTEAFF. CDR3 sequence (DNA): TGTGCCAGCAGTTACGGGGGGACAGCGAACACTGAAGCTTTCTTT.

The rearrangement joins TRBV6-5 to TRBJ2-4; the match to TRBD2 covers 7 bases. Per the germline V gene, CDR1 is MNHEY and CDR2 is SVGAGI. V gave up 10 bases and J gave up 8 bases; unmatched junction bases: 11. This CDR3 comprises 13 residues. CDR3 amino acids: CATKRGVRDIQYF. In DNA, the CDR3 is TGTGCCACCAAACGGGGGGTTCGGGACATTCAGTACTTC.

This chain joins TRBV7-6 and TRBJ1-2; a possible D gene is TRBD1 (6 bases). The CDR3 is 17 amino acids. Trimming took off 5 bases at V and 1 base at J, with 20 bases between the two ends. Germline V gene lookup returns CDR1 SGHVS and CDR2 FNYEAQ. CDR3 amino acids: CASSKTPFTGLNYGYTF. Here the CDR3 DNA reads TGTGCCAGCAGCAAGACCCCCTTTACAGGGCTTAACTATGGCTACACCTTC.

The CDR3 loop reads CASRQTDYEQYF. CDR3 DNA: TGCGCCAGCAGGCAGACAGACTACGAGCAGTACTTC. V and J are TRBV23-1 and TRBJ2-7, with D perhaps matching TRBD1 (5 bases). TRBV23-1 is recorded as an ORF, its role being uncertain. The V end lost 6 bases, the J end lost 3 bases, and 9 bases lay between the germline ends. This CDR3 is 12 amino acids long.

The V gene is TRBV19, the J gene TRBJ2-7; 10 positions agree with TRBD1. The germline CDR1 and CDR2 sequences are LNHDA and SQIVND (reference sequence). CDR3 size: 16 residues. The V and J ends lost 4 bases and 5 bases, in that order; junction bases with no gene match: 11. The CDR3 bases are TGTGCCAGTAGTACCCACCGGGACAGGGGATTCCACGAGCAGTACTTC. This sequence encodes CASSTHRDRGFHEQYF.